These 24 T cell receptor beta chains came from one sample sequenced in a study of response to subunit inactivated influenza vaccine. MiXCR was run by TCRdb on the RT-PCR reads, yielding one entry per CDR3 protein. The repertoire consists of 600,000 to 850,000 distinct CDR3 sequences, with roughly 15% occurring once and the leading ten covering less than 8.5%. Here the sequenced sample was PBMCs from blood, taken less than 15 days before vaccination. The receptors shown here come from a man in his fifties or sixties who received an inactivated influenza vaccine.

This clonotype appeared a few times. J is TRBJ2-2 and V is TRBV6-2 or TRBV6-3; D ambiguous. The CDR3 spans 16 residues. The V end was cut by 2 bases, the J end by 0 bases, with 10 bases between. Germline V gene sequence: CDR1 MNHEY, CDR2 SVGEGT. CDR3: CASSYVAPANTGELFF. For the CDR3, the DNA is TGTGCCAGCAGTTACGTTGCTCCAGCGAACACCGGGGAGCTGTTTTTT.

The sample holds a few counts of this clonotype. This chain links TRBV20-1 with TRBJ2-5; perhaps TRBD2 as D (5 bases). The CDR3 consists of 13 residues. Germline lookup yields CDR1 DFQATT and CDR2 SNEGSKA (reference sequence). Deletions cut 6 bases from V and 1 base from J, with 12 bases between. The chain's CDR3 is CSATRFFQETQYF. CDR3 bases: TGCAGTGCCACTAGGTTCTTCCAAGAGACCCAGTACTTC.

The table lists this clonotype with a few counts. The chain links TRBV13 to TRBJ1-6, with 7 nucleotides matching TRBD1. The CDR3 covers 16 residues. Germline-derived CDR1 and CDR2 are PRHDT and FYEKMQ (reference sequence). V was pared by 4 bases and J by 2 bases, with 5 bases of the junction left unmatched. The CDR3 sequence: CASSSGGRPYNSPLHF. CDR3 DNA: TGTGCCAGCAGCTCAGGGGGTAGGCCCTATAATTCACCCCTCCACTTT.

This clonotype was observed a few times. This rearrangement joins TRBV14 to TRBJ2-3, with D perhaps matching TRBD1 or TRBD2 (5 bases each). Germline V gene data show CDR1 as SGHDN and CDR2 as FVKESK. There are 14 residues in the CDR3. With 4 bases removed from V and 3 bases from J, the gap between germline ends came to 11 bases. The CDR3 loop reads CASSPHWGTDTQYF. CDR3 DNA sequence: TGTGCCAGCAGCCCCCATTGGGGGACAGATACGCAGTATTTT.

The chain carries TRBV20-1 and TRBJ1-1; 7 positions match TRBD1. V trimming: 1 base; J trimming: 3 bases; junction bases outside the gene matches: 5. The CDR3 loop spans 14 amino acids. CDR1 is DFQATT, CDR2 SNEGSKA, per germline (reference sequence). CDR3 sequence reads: CSARGGQIYTEAFF. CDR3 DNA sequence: TGCAGTGCTAGAGGGGGACAGATCTACACTGAAGCTTTCTTT.

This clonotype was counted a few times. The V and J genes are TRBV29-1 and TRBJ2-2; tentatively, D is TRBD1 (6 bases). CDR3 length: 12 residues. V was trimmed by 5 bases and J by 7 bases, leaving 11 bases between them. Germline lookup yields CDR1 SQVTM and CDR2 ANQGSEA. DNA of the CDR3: TGCAGCGTTTACAGGGCCGGCGGGGAGCTGTTTTTT. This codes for CSVYRAGGELFF.

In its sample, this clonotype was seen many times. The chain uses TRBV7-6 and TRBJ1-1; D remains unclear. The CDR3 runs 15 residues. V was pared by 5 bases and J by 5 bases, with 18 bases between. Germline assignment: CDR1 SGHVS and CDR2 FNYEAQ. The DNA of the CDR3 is TGTGCCAGCAGCCCCCGGGCGCAGGCGGGGACTGAAGCTTTCTTT. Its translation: CASSPRAQAGTEAFF. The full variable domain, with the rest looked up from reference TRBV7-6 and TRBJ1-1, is GAGVSQSPRYKVTKRGQDVALRCDPISGHVSLYWYRQALGQGPEFLTYFNYEAQQDKSGLPNDRFSAERPEGSISTLTIQRTEQRDSAMYRCASSPRAQAGTEAFFGQGTRLTVV.

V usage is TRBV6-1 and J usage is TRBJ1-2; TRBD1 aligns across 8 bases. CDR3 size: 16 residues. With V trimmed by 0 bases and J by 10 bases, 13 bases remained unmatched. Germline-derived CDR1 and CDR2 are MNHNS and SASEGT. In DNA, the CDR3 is TGTGCCAGCAGTGAAGCACAGGGGGTGAAGCCGAGTGACTACACCTTC. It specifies CASSEAQGVKPSDYTF.

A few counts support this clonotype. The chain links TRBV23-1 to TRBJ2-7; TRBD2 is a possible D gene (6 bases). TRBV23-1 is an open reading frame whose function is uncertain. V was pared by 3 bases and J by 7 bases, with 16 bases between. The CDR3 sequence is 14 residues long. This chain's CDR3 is CASSHPGLSREQYF. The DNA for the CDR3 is TGCGCCAGCAGTCACCCAGGACTATCCAGGGAGCAGTACTTC.

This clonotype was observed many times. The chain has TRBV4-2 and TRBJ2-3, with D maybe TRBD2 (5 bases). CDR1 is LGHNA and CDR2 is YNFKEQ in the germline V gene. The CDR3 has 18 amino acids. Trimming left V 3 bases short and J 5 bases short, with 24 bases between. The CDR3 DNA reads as TGTGCCAGCAGCCAGAGCCCTGAGGCACTATGGGGAGAAGATACGCAGTATTTT. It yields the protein CASSQSPEALWGEDTQYF.

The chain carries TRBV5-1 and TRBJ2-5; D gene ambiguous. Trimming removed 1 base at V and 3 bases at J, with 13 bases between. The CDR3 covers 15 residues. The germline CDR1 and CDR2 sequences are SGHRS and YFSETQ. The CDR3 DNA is TGCGCCAGCAGCTTGCAAAGACACCCCGAAGAGACCCAGTACTTC. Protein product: CASSLQRHPEETQYF.

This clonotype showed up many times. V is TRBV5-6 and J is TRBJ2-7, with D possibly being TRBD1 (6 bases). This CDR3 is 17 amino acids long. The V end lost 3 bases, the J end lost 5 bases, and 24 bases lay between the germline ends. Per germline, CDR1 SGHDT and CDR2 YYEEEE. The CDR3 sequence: CASSSLFRQGMIDEQYF. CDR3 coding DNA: TGTGCCAGCAGCTCCCTTTTCAGGCAGGGGATGATCGACGAGCAGTACTTC.

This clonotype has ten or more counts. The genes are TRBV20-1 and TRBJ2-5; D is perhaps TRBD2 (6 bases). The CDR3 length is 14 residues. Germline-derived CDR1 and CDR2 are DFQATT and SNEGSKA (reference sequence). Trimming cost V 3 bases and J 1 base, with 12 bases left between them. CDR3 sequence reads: CSARSGVIQETQYF. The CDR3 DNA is TGCAGTGCTAGGTCGGGAGTGATCCAAGAGACCCAGTACTTC.

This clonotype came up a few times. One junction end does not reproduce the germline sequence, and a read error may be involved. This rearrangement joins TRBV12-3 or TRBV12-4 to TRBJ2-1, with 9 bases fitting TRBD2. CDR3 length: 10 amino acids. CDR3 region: CATGGGASLF. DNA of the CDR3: TGTGCCACCGGCGGGGGGGCGTCCCTCTTC.

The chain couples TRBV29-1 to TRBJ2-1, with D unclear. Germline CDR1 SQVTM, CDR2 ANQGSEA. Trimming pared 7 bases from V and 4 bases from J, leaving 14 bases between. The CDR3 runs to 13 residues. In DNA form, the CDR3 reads TGCAGCGGGGTGGGTTCGCGATACAATGAGCAGTTCTTC. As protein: CSGVGSRYNEQFF.

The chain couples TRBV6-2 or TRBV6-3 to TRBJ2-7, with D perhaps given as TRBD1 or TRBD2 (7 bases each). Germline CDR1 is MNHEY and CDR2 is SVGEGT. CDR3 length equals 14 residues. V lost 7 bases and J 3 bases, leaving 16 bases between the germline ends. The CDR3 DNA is TGTGCCAGCATCCAGGGGGGACTAAACTACGAGCAGTACTTC. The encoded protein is CASIQGGLNYEQYF.

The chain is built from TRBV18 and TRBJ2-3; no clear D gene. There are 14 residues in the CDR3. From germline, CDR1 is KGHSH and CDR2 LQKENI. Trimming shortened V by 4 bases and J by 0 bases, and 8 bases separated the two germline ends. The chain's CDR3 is CASSRTTSTDTQYF. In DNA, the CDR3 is TGTGCCAGCTCACGGACGACTAGCACAGATACGCAGTATTTT.

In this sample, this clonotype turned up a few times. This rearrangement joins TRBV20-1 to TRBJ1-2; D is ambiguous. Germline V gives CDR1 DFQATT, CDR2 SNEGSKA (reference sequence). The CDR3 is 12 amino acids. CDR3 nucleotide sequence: TGCAGAATAGGCTCAGCTAACTATGGCTACACCTTC. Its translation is CRIGSANYGYTF.

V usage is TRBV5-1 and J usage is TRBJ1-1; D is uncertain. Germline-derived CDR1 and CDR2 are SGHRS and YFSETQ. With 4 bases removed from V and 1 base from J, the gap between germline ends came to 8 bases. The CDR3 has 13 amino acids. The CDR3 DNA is TGCGCCAGCAGCGAGGGAACGAACACTGAAGCTTTCTTT. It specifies CASSEGTNTEAFF. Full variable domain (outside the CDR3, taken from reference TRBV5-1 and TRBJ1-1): KAGVTQTPRYLIKTRGQQVTLSCSPISGHRSVSWYQQTPGQGLQFLFEYFSETQRNKGNFPGRFSGRQFSNSRSEMNVSTLELGDSALYLCASSEGTNTEAFFGQGTRLTVV.

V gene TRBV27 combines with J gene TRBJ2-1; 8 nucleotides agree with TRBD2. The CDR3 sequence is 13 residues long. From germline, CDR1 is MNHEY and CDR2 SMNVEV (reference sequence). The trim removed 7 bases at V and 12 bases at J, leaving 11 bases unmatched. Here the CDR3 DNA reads TGTGCCAGCACGGCGGGAGGACCAGGATCGCAGTTCTTC. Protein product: CASTAGGPGSQFF.

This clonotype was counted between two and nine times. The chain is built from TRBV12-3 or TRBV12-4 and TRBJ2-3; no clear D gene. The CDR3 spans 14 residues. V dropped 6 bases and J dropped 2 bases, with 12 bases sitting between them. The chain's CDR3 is CASSPEAPTDTQYF. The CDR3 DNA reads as TGTGCCAGCAGCCCCGAGGCCCCCACAGATACGCAGTATTTT.

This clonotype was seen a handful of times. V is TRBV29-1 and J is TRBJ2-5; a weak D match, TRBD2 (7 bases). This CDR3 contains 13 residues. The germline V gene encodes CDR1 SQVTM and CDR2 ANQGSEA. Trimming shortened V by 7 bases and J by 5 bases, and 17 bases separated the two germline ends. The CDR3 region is CSANGGAWETQYF. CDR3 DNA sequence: TGCAGCGCCAATGGGGGGGCGTGGGAGACCCAGTACTTC. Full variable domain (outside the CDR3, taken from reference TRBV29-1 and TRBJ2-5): SAVISQKPSRDICQRGTSLTIQCQVDSQVTMMFWYRQQPGQSLTLIATANQGSEATYESGFVIDKFPISRPNLTFSTLTVSNMSPEDSSIYLCSANGGAWETQYFGPGTRLLVL.

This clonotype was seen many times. CDR3 nucleotide sequence: TGTGCCAGCAGTTGGGACAGGTACAATGAGCAGTTCTTC. This gives the protein CASSWDRYNEQFF. The chain uses TRBV6-5 and TRBJ2-1, with 8 bases that match TRBD1. This CDR3 spans 13 amino acids. The V gene end was trimmed by 4 bases and the J gene end by 4 bases; junction bases not matched to a gene: 0. The germline V gene encodes CDR1 MNHEY and CDR2 SVGAGI.

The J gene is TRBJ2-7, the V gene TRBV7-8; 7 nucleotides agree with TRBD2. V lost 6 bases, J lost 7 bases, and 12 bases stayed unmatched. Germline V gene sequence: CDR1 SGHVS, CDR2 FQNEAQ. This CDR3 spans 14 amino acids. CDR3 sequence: CASRRRGENGEQYF. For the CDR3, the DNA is TGTGCCAGCAGAAGACGGGGGGAGAATGGGGAGCAGTACTTC.